This T cell receptor (beta chain) was found in a study of T cells expressing NK-cell markers. Following a re-call of the 5' RACE reads, TCRdb has one entry per CDR3 protein and lacks DNA. This table lists some 500,000 distinct CDR3 sequences. This CDR3 has 16 residues. Germline values: CDR1 MNHEY, CDR2 SVGEGT. The TCR sequence derives from a woman aged 50 to 60 in good health. Sequencing was done on a sample of blood T cells: a sorted CD56 or NKG2C T cell subset, CD4+ or CD8+ T cells, or bulk PBMC T cells (not recorded which). The rearrangement uses TRBV6-2 or TRBV6-3 and TRBJ1-5; the D gene TCRdb calls, TRBD1, cannot be checked with no DNA. The CDR3 loop reads CASSYWEQGASQPQHF.